This is a list of T cell receptor beta chains from one sample in a study of blood T cell repertoires in COVID-19. Clones were sequenced by immunoSEQ multiplex PCR, and TCRdb holds only the in-frame ones, with some missing. The data hold about 210,000 clones, with about 76% observed a single time. The sample comprised PBMCs or T cells enriched from blood (not recorded which). Source of these receptors: a woman in her fifties or sixties with acute COVID-19. Each CDR3 is given with its conserved first and last residue. Each record gives: clone size, J gene, V gene, D gene, CDR3 protein, CDR3 DNA. D genes are given only for firm matches. Size tells how often a clone was seen (once, few, many) or the class of an expanded clone, and some rows leave it out.

>-|TRBJ1-5|TRBV30|-
CAWSVERGQPQHF
TGTGCCTGGAGTGTCGAAAGAGGCCAGCCCCAGCATTTT
>-|TRBJ1-5|TRBV4-3|-
CASSQFRGGNQPQHF
TGCGCCAGCAGCCAATTCAGGGGAGGGAATCAGCCCCAGCATTTT
>-|TRBJ1-2|TRBV5-1|-
CASSLQDTNYGYTF
TGCGCCAGCAGCTTGCAGGACACTAACTATGGCTACACCTTC
>few|TRBJ1-3|TRBV5-6|-
CASSPRWAGTGNTIYF
TGTGCCAGCAGCCCGCGATGGGCAGGAACTGGAAACACCATATATTTT
>many|TRBJ1-3|TRBV4-3|TRBD1
CASSPDRGSSGNTIYF
TGCGCCAGCAGCCCGGACAGGGGGAGCTCTGGAAACACCATATATTTT
>-|TRBJ1-2|TRBV5-1|TRBD1
CASRAGTGGGYGYTF
TGCGCCAGCAGGGCCGGGACAGGGGGAGGCTATGGCTACACCTTC
>-|TRBJ2-1|TRBV6-5|-
CASRHPENGNEQFF
TGTGCCAGCAGACACCCGGAAAACGGGAATGAGCAGTTCTTC
>-|TRBJ2-2|TRBV7-8|TRBD1
CASSKPPGQINTGELFF
TGTGCCAGCAGCAAACCCCCGGGACAGATTAACACCGGGGAGCTGTTTTTT
>-|TRBJ1-6|TRBV7-2|-
CASSPRTVGGSSPLHF
TGTGCCAGCAGCCCACGGACGGTCGGAGGGAGCTCACCCCTCCACTTT
>-|TRBJ2-3|TRBV19|TRBD2
CATRRPAGVTDTQYF
TGTGCCACCCGACGGCCAGCGGGGGTCACAGATACGCAGTATTTT
>few|TRBJ2-7|TRBV6-5|-
CASSYSNRVGAEQYF
TGTGCCAGCAGTTACTCGAACAGGGTTGGGGCCGAGCAGTACTTC
>-|TRBJ1-3|TRBV5-1|-
CASSQGHTSGNTIYF
TGCGCCAGCAGCCAGGGACATACCTCTGGAAACACCATATATTTT
>once|TRBJ1-1|TRBV4-2|TRBD1
CASSQDLGGSEAFF
TGTGCCAGCAGCCAAGATTTAGGGGGCTCTGAAGCTTTCTTT
>-|TRBJ2-7|TRBV28|-
CATPGAVYEQYF
TGTGCCACCCCAGGTGCAGTCTACGAGCAGTACTTC
>-|TRBJ2-7|TRBV7-2|TRBD1
CASSLGQSSEQYF
TGTGCCAGCAGCTTGGGACAGTCCTCCGAGCAGTACTTC
>-|TRBJ1-1|TRBV28|TRBD1
CASSSGQGAVKAFF
TGTGCCAGCAGTTCCGGACAGGGAGCAGTTAAAGCTTTCTTT
>few|TRBJ2-3|TRBV19|TRBD1
CASSLRGLYTDTQYF
TGTGCCAGTAGTCTCAGGGGGCTTTACACAGATACGCAGTATTTT
>-|TRBJ2-3|TRBV5-1|-
CASSLDPGSTTDTQYF
TGCGCCAGCAGCTTGGATCCAGGGTCTACCACAGATACGCAGTATTTT